The 7 T cell receptor beta chains in this list originate from one sample, sequenced in a study of cytomegalovirus exposure and HLA in healthy donors. PCR amplification relied on 60 Vbeta primers (plus 13 Jbeta primers). The assay was immunoSEQ multiplex PCR, and TCRdb's table has in-frame clones only and misses some. The table lists 140,000 to 150,000 clones. What was sequenced was PBMCs. All receptors derive from a male donor in good health and CMV-seronegative.

V usage is TRBV9 and J usage is TRBJ2-7; the D gene is possibly TRBD2 (6 bases). The germline V and J ends were trimmed by 3 bases and 3 bases, with 10 bases remaining between them. The germline V gene encodes CDR1 SGDLS and CDR2 YYNGEE. The CDR3 totals 13 residues. CDR3 sequence reads: CASSGGLLYEQYF. For the CDR3, the DNA is TGTGCCAGCAGCGGGGGACTTCTCTACGAGCAGTACTTC.

The V call is TRBV4-2, the J call TRBJ1-2; the D is unclear. The V end was cut by 2 bases, the J end by 2 bases, with 15 bases between. CDR1 and CDR2 from the germline V gene are LGHNA and YNFKEQ. CDR3 length: 16 amino acids. The CDR3 DNA reads TGTGCCAGCAGCCAACCTGAGGGTGGCAGCAACTATGGCTACACCTTC. It translates to CASSQPEGGSNYGYTF.

The rearrangement joins TRBV28 to TRBJ1-2, with unresolved D. Between the trimmed V and J ends, which lost 10 bases and 4 bases, there was a span of 16 bases. The CDR3 length is 13 residues. Germline V CDR1 and CDR2: MDHEN, SYDVKM. CDR3 in DNA: TGTGCCACCCTTTTAGCCTCCCGCTATGGCTACACCTTC. Translation gives CATLLASRYGYTF.

The gene calls are TRBV6-5 and TRBJ1-5; 7 bases map to TRBD1. The CDR3 has 14 amino acids. Germline CDR1 MNHEY, CDR2 SVGAGI. V lost 8 bases and J lost 4; bases outside the gene matches: 8. CDR3 protein: CASRDRERNQPQHF. The DNA of the CDR3 is TGTGCCAGCCGAGACAGGGAACGGAATCAGCCCCAGCATTTT.

The chain is built from TRBV5-5 and TRBJ1-5; no clear D gene. CDR3 length equals 14 residues. CDR1 and CDR2 from the germline V gene are SGHKS and YYEKEE (reference sequence). V dropped 0 bases and J dropped 0 bases, with 4 bases sitting between them. The CDR3 region is CASSLGGSNQPQHF. CDR3 DNA: TGTGCCAGCAGCTTGGGCGGTAGCAATCAGCCCCAGCATTTT.

The chain carries TRBV19 and TRBJ1-5, with 9 bases aligning to TRBD1. V gave up 2 bases and J gave up 6 bases; unmatched junction bases: 8. Germline V CDR1 and CDR2: LNHDA, SQIVND (reference sequence). The CDR3 is 16 residues long. In DNA, the CDR3 is TGTGCCAGTAGTATACATTTAGGACAGGGGACTCAGCCCCAGCATTTT. Translated, it gives CASSIHLGQGTQPQHF.

The chain couples TRBV9 to TRBJ2-7; a possible D gene is TRBD2 (5 bases). This CDR3 has 13 amino acids. From germline, CDR1 is SGDLS and CDR2 YYNGEE. The ends were cut back, 3 bases at V and 6 bases at J, with 13 bases in the middle. This CDR3 reads CASSATGVGEQYF. The CDR3 DNA sequence: TGTGCCAGCAGCGCGACCGGGGTGGGCGAGCAGTACTTC.